In its sample, the clone carrying this TCR beta chain was seen a few times. This CDR3 is built from 15 residues. The germline CDR1 and CDR2 sequences are LGHDT and YNNKEL (reference sequence). The V gene lost 4 bases and the J gene lost 4 bases, with 17 bases spanning the gap. In the authors' methods: Reference gene primer amplification gave estimated nucleated cell counts. Here immunoSEQ multiplex PCR was the method, and the copy in TCRdb shows in-frame clones only, minus some. V and J calls and clone size are given by that table; D and trimming were obtained from the DNA. The sample holds 85,000 or so clones, 80% to 90% seen once. This sample is part of a study of blood T cell repertoires in COVID-19. The wider study: There were acute and convalescent COVID-19 samples, and they came from the United States, Italy and Spain.

The specimen was peripheral blood. This chain joins TRBV3-1 (or the pseudogene TRBV3-2) and TRBJ2-7, with D possibly being TRBD1 (5 bases). The source is a man in his fifties or sixties with active or convalescent COVID-19. CDR3 DNA sequence: TGTGCCAGCAGCCCGTTAAATCAGGGCCGATACGAGCAGTACTTC. Translation gives CASSPLNQGRYEQYF.